The entry below describes one TCR beta chain. Within the sample, other DNA sequences also encode this same CDR3. The assay was immunoSEQ multiplex PCR, and TCRdb's table has in-frame clones only and misses some. The table lists 450,000 to 500,000 clones, around 73% of them singletons. Trimming shortened V by 5 bases and J by 0 bases, and 4 bases separated the two germline ends. CDR1 SGHAT and CDR2 FQNNGV come from the germline V gene. CDR3 length equals 12 residues. These data belong to a study of shared clonotypes between healthy human individuals. The sequencing sample was made of PBMCs. The source of this sequence is a woman aged 40-49 years in good health. Some clones in this sample may be carry-over from other donors' samples. The chain carries TRBV11-2 and TRBJ2-5; D gene ambiguous. CDR3 DNA sequence: TGTGCCAGCAGCCCCAACCAAGAGACCCAGTACTTC. It yields the protein CASSPNQETQYF.